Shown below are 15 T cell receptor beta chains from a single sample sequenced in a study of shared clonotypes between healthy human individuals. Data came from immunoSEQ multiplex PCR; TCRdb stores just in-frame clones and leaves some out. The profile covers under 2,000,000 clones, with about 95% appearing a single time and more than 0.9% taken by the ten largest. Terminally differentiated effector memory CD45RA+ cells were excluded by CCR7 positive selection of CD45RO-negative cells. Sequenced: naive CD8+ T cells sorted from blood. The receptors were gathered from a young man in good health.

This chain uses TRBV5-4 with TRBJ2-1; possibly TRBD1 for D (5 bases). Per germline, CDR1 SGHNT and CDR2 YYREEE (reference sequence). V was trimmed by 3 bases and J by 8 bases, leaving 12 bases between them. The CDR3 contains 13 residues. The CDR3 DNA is TGTGCCAGCAGCTACATCCAGGGCTATGAGCAGTTCTTC. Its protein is CASSYIQGYEQFF.

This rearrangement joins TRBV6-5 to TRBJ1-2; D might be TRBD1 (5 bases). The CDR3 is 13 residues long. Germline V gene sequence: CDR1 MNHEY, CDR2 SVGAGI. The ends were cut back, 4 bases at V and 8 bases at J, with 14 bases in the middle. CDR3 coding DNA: TGTGCCAGCAGTTTCGGGACGAAGGGCGGCTACACCTTC. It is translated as CASSFGTKGGYTF.

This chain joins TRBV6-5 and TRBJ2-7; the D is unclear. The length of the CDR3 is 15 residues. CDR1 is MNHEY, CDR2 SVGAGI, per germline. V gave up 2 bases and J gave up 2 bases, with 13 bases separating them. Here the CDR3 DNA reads TGTGCCAGCAGTTACACCCAACCGGCGGCCTACGAGCAGTACTTC. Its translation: CASSYTQPAAYEQYF.

The CDR3, as DNA: TGTGCCACCAGCAGAGGGACAGGGAGCTCCTACAATGAGCAGTTCTTC. Encoded protein: CATSRGTGSSYNEQFF. The V gene is TRBV15, the J gene TRBJ2-1; 8 bases are a match to TRBD1. This CDR3 is built from 16 residues. The germline V gene encodes CDR1 LNHNV and CDR2 YYDKDF (reference sequence). V trimming: 1 base; J trimming: 0 bases; junction bases outside the gene matches: 2.

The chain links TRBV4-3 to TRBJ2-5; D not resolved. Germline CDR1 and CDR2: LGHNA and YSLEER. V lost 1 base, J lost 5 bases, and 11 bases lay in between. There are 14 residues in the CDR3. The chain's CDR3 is CASSQGITGETQYF. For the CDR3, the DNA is TGCGCCAGCAGCCAAGGAATAACCGGGGAGACCCAGTACTTC.

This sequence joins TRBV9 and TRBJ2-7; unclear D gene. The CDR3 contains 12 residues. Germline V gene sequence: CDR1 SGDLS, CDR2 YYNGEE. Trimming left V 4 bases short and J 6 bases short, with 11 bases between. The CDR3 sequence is CASSPSSAEQYF. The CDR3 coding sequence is TGTGCCAGCAGCCCCTCGAGCGCCGAGCAGTACTTC.

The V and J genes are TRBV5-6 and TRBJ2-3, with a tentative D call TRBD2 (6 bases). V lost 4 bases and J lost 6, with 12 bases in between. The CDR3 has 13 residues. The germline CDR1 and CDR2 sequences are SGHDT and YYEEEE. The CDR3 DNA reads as TGTGCCAGCAGCATTAGCGGAGCCGATACGCAGTATTTT. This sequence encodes CASSISGADTQYF.

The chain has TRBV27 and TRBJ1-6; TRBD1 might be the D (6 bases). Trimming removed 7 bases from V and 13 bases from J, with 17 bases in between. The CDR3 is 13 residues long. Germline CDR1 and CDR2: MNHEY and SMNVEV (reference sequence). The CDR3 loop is CASTPGTPGPLHF. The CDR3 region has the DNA TGTGCCAGCACCCCCGGGACACCAGGGCCCCTCCACTTT.

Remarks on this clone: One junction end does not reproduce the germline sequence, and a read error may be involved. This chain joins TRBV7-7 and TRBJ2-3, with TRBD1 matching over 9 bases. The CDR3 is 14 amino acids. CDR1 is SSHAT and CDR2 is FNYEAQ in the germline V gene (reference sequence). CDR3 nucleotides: TGTGCTAGCAGCCGGGACAGGGTCACAGATACGCAGTATTTT. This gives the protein CASSRDRVTDTQYF.

The CDR3 DNA follows: TGTGCCAGCAGCTTGGGCCGGGACCACGAGCAGTACTTC. Translation: CASSLGRDHEQYF. The chain couples TRBV11-3 to TRBJ2-7, with D perhaps TRBD1 or TRBD2 (5 bases each). The CDR3 runs 13 residues. Looked up from germline, CDR1 is SGHNT and CDR2 is YENEEA. V was clipped by 3 bases and J by 5 bases, with 11 bases between them.

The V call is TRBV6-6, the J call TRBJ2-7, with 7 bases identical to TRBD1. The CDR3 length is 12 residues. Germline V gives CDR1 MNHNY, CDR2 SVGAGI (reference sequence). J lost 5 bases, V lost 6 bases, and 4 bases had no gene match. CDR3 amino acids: CASSHGQDEQYF. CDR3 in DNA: TGTGCCAGCAGCCACGGACAGGACGAGCAGTACTTC.

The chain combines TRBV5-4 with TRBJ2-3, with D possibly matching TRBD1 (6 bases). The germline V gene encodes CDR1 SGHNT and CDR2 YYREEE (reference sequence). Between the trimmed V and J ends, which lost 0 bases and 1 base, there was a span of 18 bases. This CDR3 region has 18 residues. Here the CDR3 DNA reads TGTGCCAGCAGCTTGGGACAGGTTTACGAATGGGGCACAGATACGCAGTATTTT. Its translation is CASSLGQVYEWGTDTQYF.

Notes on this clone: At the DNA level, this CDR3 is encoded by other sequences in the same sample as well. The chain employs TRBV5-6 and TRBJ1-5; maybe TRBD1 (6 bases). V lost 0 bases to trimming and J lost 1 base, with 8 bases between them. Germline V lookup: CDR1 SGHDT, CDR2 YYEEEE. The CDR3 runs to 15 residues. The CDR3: CASSLEGGSNQPQHF. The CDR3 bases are TGTGCCAGCAGCTTGGAGGGGGGGAGCAATCAGCCCCAGCATTTT.

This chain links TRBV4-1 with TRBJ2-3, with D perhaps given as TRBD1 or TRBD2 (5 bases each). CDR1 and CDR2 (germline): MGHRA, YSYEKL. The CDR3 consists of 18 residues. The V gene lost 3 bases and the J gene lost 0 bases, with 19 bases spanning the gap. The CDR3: CASSHPDDEGLSTDTQYF. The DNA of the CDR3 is TGCGCCAGCAGCCACCCCGATGATGAGGGGTTGAGCACAGATACGCAGTATTTT.

CDR3 in amino acids: CASSLPSYNEQFF. CDR3 nucleotide sequence: TGTGCCAGCAGCTTGCCCTCTTACAATGAGCAGTTCTTC. The chain carries TRBV5-4 and TRBJ2-1, with D unclear. V was trimmed by 1 base and J by 4 bases, leaving 6 bases between them. Germline V gene lookup returns CDR1 SGHNT and CDR2 YYREEE (reference sequence). The CDR3 is 13 residues long.